These T cell receptor beta chains were read from a single sample in a study of shared clonotypes between healthy human individuals. TCRdb's copy holds only in-frame clones and misses some; the assay was immunoSEQ multiplex PCR. The repertoire holds 2.5 million or so clones, about 92% seen once, with 0.11% to 0.15% in the top ten. Material: naive CD4+ T cells sorted from blood. These receptors all come from a man aged 18 to 30 in good health. Both conserved end residues are trimmed from each CDR3. Fields, in order: J gene, clone size, V gene, CDR3 protein. Size is stated for part of the rows, as once, few or many counts, or as a class when the clone is expanded.

J: TRBJ2-7
size: -
V: TRBV7-9
CDR3: ASSLGQGLYEQY

J: TRBJ2-7
size: -
V: TRBV6-1
CDR3: ASSLLAGNNEQY

J: TRBJ2-3
size: -
V: TRBV18
CDR3: ASSPRPLADTQY

J: TRBJ2-1
size: -
V: TRBV21-1
CDR3: ASSKEGGVSNEQF

J: TRBJ2-7
size: -
V: TRBV6-5
CDR3: ASSYSMGQRLEQY

J: TRBJ1-1
size: -
V: TRBV7-8
CDR3: ASTSRRGQNTEAF

J: TRBJ2-3
size: -
V: TRBV4-1
CDR3: ASSQVVGSDTQY

J: TRBJ2-7
size: -
V: TRBV6-1
CDR3: ASSRTGTGPYEQY

J: TRBJ2-2
size: -
V: TRBV6-5
CDR3: ASNRRGFTGELF

J: TRBJ2-7
size: -
V: TRBV5-4
CDR3: ASSLSGQGYYEQY

J: TRBJ2-3
size: -
V: TRBV19
CDR3: ASSIGGYSTDTQY

J: TRBJ1-2
size: -
V: TRBV28
CDR3: ASSPRPGQGARVYGYT

J: TRBJ2-3
size: few
V: TRBV5-1
CDR3: ASSSGQGTDTQY

J: TRBJ2-7
size: -
V: TRBV5-1
CDR3: ASSEPGPPY

J: TRBJ1-5
size: once
V: TRBV9
CDR3: ASSVGRGFQPQH

J: TRBJ2-1
size: once
V: TRBV6-1
CDR3: ASRRIRGEYNEQF

J: TRBJ2-7
size: -
V: TRBV7-9
CDR3: ASSLARDRPYEQY

J: TRBJ2-7
size: -
V: TRBV7-2
CDR3: ATSTQLGSYEQY

J: TRBJ2-1
size: -
V: TRBV11-2
CDR3: ASSLGTLADNEQF

J: TRBJ2-6
size: -
V: TRBV7-9
CDR3: ASSLGLSSGANVLT

J: TRBJ1-1
size: -
V: TRBV5-1
CDR3: ASSWRTAMNTEAF

J: TRBJ1-5
size: -
V: TRBV28
CDR3: ASSSRTPGNQPQH

J: TRBJ2-1
size: -
V: TRBV2
CDR3: ASSDVGFSYNEQF

J: TRBJ2-1
size: -
V: TRBV12-5
CDR3: ASGVGTRRNEQF

J: TRBJ2-1
size: -
V: TRBV7-2
CDR3: ASSQPGQDYNEQF

J: TRBJ2-2
size: -
V: TRBV28
CDR3: ASSLTGGTGELF

J: TRBJ2-2
size: -
V: TRBV27
CDR3: ASSSKEGGELF